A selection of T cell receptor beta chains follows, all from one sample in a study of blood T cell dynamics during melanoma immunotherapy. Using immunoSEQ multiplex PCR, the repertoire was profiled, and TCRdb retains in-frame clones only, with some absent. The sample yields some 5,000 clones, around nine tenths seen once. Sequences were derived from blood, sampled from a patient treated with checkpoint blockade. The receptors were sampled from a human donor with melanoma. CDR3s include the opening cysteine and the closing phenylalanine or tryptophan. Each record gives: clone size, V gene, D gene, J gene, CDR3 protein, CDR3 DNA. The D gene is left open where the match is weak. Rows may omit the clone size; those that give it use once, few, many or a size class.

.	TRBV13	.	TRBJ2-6	CASSLDGTGGRNGANVLTF	TGTGCCAGCAGCTTAGACGGAACAGGTGGTAGAAATGGGGCCAACGTCCTGACTTTC
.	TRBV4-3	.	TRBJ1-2	CASSQDRTRDGYTF	TGCGCCAGCAGCCAAGATCGTACGCGGGATGGCTACACCTTC
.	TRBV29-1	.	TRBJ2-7	CSVKTEYEQYF	TGCAGCGTCAAGACAGAATACGAGCAGTACTTC
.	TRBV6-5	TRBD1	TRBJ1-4	CASSATGFEKLFF	TGTGCCAGCAGCGCGACAGGGTTTGAAAAACTGTTTTTT
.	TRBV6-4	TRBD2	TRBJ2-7	CASSDEVGTSGFYEQYF	TGTGCCAGCAGTGACGAAGTAGGGACTAGTGGTTTCTACGAGCAGTACTTC
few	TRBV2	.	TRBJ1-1	CASSLGNLNTEAFF	TGTGCCAGCAGTCTAGGGAATTTGAACACTGAAGCTTTCTTT
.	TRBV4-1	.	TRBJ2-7	CASSQDRSGDEQYF	TGCGCCAGCAGCCAAGACCGGTCCGGGGACGAGCAGTACTTC
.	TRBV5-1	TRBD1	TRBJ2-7	CASSLEPGQGPNNYYEQYF	TGCGCCAGCAGCTTGGAACCGGGACAGGGCCCCAACAATTACTACGAGCAGTACTTC
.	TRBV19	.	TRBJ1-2	CASSIAGGVSYGYTF	TGTGCCAGTAGTATCGCTGGGGGCGTAAGCTATGGCTACACCTTC
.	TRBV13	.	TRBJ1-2	CASSPLDPNYTF	TGTGCCAGCAGCCCCCTGGACCCCAACTACACCTTC
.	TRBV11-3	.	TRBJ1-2	CASSFTGNYGYTF	TGTGCCAGCAGCTTTACGGGTAACTATGGCTACACCTTC
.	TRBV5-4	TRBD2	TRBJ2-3	CASSFRSGRAKNTQYF	TGTGCCAGCAGCTTCCGGAGCGGGAGGGCCAAAAATACGCAGTATTTT
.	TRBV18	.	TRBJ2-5	CASAREYQETQYF	TGTGCCAGCGCACGGGAGTACCAAGAGACCCAGTACTTC
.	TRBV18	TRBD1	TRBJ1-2	CASSPGTGLNGYTF	TGTGCCAGCTCACCTGGGACAGGGCTAAATGGCTACACCTTC
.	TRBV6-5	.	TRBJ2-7	CASRNDLGTLDEQYF	TGTGCCAGCAGAAATGACCTCGGGACATTGGACGAGCAGTACTTC
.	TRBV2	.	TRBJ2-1	CASCPDAGVGYEQFF	TGTGCCAGCTGCCCGGACGCCGGGGTTGGATATGAGCAGTTCTTC
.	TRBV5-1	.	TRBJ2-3	CASSLEGGSRTDTQYF	TGCGCCAGCAGCTTGGAAGGGGGGTCGCGAACAGATACGCAGTATTTT
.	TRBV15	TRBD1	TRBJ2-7	CATSRDSPLWDRKTYEQYF	TGTGCCACCAGCAGAGATAGTCCCCTCTGGGACAGGAAAACCTACGAGCAGTACTTC
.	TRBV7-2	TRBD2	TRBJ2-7	CASSFRREGDEQYF	TGTGCCAGCAGCTTTCGGCGGGAGGGAGACGAGCAGTACTTC
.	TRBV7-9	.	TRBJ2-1	CASSQVNEQFF	TGTGCCAGCAGCCAGGTGAATGAGCAGTTCTTC
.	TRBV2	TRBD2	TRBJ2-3	CASRPGLAGADTQYF	TGTGCCAGCAGACCGGGACTAGCGGGAGCCGATACGCAGTATTTT
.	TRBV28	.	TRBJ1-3	CASSFEVGRGDTIYF	TGTGCCAGCAGTTTTGAAGTCGGGAGGGGCGACACCATATATTTT
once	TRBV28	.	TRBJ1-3	CASSGHSSGNTIYF	TGTGCCAGCAGTGGACATAGCTCTGGAAACACCATATATTTT
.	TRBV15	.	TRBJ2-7	CATSTRNSYEQYF	TGTGCCACCAGCACTAGAAACTCCTACGAGCAGTACTTC
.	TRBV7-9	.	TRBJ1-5	CASIRDRYNQPQHF	TGTGCCAGCATCAGGGATCGATACAATCAGCCCCAGCATTTT
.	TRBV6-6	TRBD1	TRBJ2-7	CASSLTGGIYEQYF	TGTGCCAGCAGTTTGACAGGGGGCATCTACGAGCAGTACTTC
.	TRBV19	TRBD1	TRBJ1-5	CASTGGQVSDQPQHF	TGTGCCAGTACCGGGGGACAGGTTAGCGATCAGCCCCAGCATTTT
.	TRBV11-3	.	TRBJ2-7	CASSSRGAYEQYF	TGTGCCAGCAGCTCCAGGGGTGCCTACGAGCAGTACTTC
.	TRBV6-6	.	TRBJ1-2	CASSYRSVSYGYTF	TGTGCCAGCAGTTACCGCAGCGTCTCCTATGGCTACACCTTC
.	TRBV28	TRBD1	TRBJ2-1	CASLRDRVHGEQFF	TGTGCCAGCCTCCGAGACAGGGTTCACGGTGAGCAGTTCTTC
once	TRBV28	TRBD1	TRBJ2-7	CASSGTGWRNSYEQYF	TGTGCCAGCAGCGGGACAGGGTGGCGTAACTCCTACGAGCAGTACTTC
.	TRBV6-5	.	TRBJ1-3	CASSYSGVSGNTIYF	TGTGCCAGCAGTTACAGCGGGGTCTCTGGAAACACCATATATTTT
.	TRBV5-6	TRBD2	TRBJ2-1	CASSLVSREGYEQFF	TGTGCCAGCAGCTTGGTGAGCCGGGAGGGGTATGAGCAGTTCTTC
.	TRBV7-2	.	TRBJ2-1	CASRLLLGEDYNEQFF	TGTGCCAGCAGACTCCTCTTAGGGGAGGACTACAATGAGCAGTTCTTC
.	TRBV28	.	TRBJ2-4	CASSGTGKNIQYF	TGTGCCAGCAGCGGGACGGGGAAAAACATTCAGTACTTC
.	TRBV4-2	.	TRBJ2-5	CASSQGKETQYF	TGTGCCAGCAGCCAAGGAAAAGAGACCCAGTACTTC
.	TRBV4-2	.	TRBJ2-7	CASSQDLTTPFEQYF	TGTGCCAGCAGCCAAGATCTGACTACCCCTTTCGAGCAGTACTTC
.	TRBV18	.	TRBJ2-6	CASSGSSGANVLTF	TGTGCCAGCTCTGGTTCCTCTGGGGCCAACGTCCTGACTTTC
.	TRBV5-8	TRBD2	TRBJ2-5	CASNLLAGMETQYF	TGTGCCAGCAATCTACTAGCGGGTATGGAGACCCAGTACTTC
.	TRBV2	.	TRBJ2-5	CASSGRQALNF	TGTGCCAGCAGTGGGAGGCAGGCCCTGAACTTC
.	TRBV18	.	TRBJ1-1	CASSPQGNWNTEAFF	TGTGCCAGCTCACCACAGGGGAATTGGAACACTGAAGCTTTCTTT
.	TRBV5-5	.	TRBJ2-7	CASTDQPALGGEQYF	TGTGCCAGCACCGACCAACCCGCGCTCGGAGGCGAGCAGTACTTC
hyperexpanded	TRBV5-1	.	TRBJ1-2	CASSLGFWYYGYTF	TGCGCCAGCAGCTTGGGGTTCTGGTACTATGGCTACACCTTC
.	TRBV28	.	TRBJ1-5	CASKLKHRENQPQHF	TGTGCCAGCAAACTAAAACACCGGGAGAATCAGCCCCAGCATTTT
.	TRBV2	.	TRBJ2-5	CASSEGWGEQETQYF	TGTGCCAGCAGTGAAGGCTGGGGAGAACAAGAGACCCAGTACTTC
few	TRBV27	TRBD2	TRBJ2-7	CASSPGLAGLEQYF	TGTGCCAGCAGTCCGGGACTAGCGGGACTCGAGCAGTACTTC
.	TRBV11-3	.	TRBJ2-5	CASSLMWGRGWETQYF	TGTGCCAGCAGCTTAATGTGGGGAAGGGGCTGGGAGACCCAGTACTTC
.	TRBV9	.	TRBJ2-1	CASSVEWVGEQFF	TGTGCCAGCAGCGTAGAGTGGGTAGGGGAGCAGTTCTTC
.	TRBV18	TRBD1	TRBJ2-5	CASSKGPGGRETQYF	TGTGCCAGCTCAAAGGGCCCAGGGGGCAGAGAGACCCAGTACTTC
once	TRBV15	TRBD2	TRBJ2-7	CATSRESGSHYEQYF	TGTGCCACCAGCAGAGAGAGCGGGAGCCACTACGAGCAGTACTTC
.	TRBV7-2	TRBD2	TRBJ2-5	CASSLDKTSVETQYF	TGTGCCAGCAGCCTCGACAAGACTAGCGTCGAGACCCAGTACTTC
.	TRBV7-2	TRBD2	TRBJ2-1	CASSHPGLGFSGEQFF	TGTGCCAGCAGCCACCCGGGACTAGGGTTTTCAGGGGAGCAGTTCTTC